This T cell receptor beta chain came from a study of T cells after yellow fever vaccination. Study-level findings and limits: Reappearing after the booster were most of the clones from primary vaccination (less than 97% CD4, roughly 86% CD8).

CDR3 length: 16 residues. The V and J ends lost 4 bases and 0 bases respectively, with 16 bases between them. Germline V CDR1 and CDR2: MNHNS, SASEGT. This clonotype was seen a few times. Its antigen is currently unknown. TCRdb independently ran MiXCR on the 5' RACE reads; one entry per CDR3 protein. This table has 250,000 or so distinct CDR3 sequences, 6.5% to 7.5% appearing once. The chain uses TRBV6-1 and TRBJ2-7; possibly TRBD2 for D (6 bases). The clonotype originates from a young man who received the YFV17D yellow fever vaccine. Material: CD4+ T cells sorted from PBMCs, obtained on the day of the yellow fever booster vaccination. The CDR3 region has the DNA TGTGCCAGCAGTGGATCCTACGGACTACCCTCCTACGAGCAGTACTTC. Amino acid sequence: CASSGSYGLPSYEQYF.